This TCR beta chain is from a study of neurological immune-mediated disorders (dated by TCRdb to 2018 to 2020). About the investigation overall: Peripheral blood TCR-beta repertoires from patients with HTLV-I-associated myelopathy (HAM/TSP), patients with multiple sclerosis, and healthy controls were compared in the study using UMI-based sequencing. Alongside PBMC samples, the set of more than 85 TCR-beta libraries contained longitudinal samples, technical triplicates, and paired CD4+ and CD8+ T-cell subsets that had been sorted. The cohort was made up of about 66 subjects, consisting of around 14 HAM/TSP patients, around 35 multiple sclerosis patients and some 20 healthy controls. Overall study outcomes, separate from this receptor: TCR clonal expansion was greatest in HAM/TSP patients and smallest in MS patients, who ranked below even healthy controls. Expanded clones from different subjects shared no identical CDR3 amino acid sequences, which suggests that TCR-beta repertoires were private in all groups.

cDNA was synthesized by template-switch 5'RACE using a primer with a 10-nucleotide random unique molecular identifier that tagged each TCR transcript. Over 170 million TCR-beta sequences, covering 15-18 subjects, were produced in each sequencing run. The RNeasy kit was used to extract total RNA. TCR-beta VDJ regions were amplified with primers for the TCR constant region and the 5'RACE anchor, using the KAPA Real-time Library Amplification kit. A first PCR added sample indexes and Illumina adaptors, and a second PCR then raised library yield. After purification with Ampure beads, the TCR product of roughly 650 bp was size-selected on a 2% E-gel SizeSelection system. Before pooling, library quality was assessed on a Bioanalyzer, concentration was determined with Qubit, and library quantification was performed with the Kapa Library Quantification kit. Paired-end 2 x 150 bp sequencing of the libraries was performed on an Illumina HiSeq 2500. To increase sequence diversity, roughly 24-31% phiX was spiked into each library pool. Regarding the original processing steps: Quality-filtered reads were processed with the UMI-based MiGEC pipeline, and over 85% of raw TCR sequences were removed by the MiGEC pipeline during error correction. IMGT germline references were used for alignment of VDJ genes, and clonotypes were defined by a unique CDR3 amino acid sequence together with V-J genes. Clonal expansion, Shannon diversity, and CDR3 relatedness (CalcPairwiseDistances, ClusterSamples) were evaluated with VDJtools, and phylogenetic trees were built with CLCbio workbench. Clones with at least 8 unique UMIs were defined as expanded, with this threshold being based on coefficient-of-variation modelling across technical triplicates. The public reads were quality trimmed at Q25 with fastp and then assembled into clones with MiXCR by TCRdb, keeping productive beta chains. Each entry merges the rows of one CDR3 protein and shows their most common DNA and genes. The authors' filters were not applied to this entry. For this sample there are some 38,000 distinct CDR3 sequences; roughly an eighth appear just once. The ten most abundant clones make up over 20% of the sample.

Unsorted PBMC libraries were generated from 2 million PBMCs stored in RNAlater at -80 °C until RNA extraction. Peripheral blood was subjected to Ficoll-Hypaque density gradient centrifugation to isolate PBMCs, which were then cryopreserved in liquid nitrogen. To note about this clonotype: Its antigen is unknown. Base qualities are missing; no much larger clone stands one base away.

CDR1 and CDR2 are read off the germline V gene (reference sequence) as LNHDA and SQIVND. V gives up 7 bases and J gives up 2 bases, and the segment between their germline ends measures 13 bases. There are 14 amino acids in the CDR3, from cysteine to phenylalanine inclusive. The sequence is cut down to CDR3 DNA, 42 bases in frame from base 1. The sequenced material came from PBMCs. The chain couples TRBV19 to TRBJ2-3; a tentative D call is TRBD2 (5 bases match). The TCR originated in a woman aged 45-65 years with HTLV-1-associated myelopathy (HAM/TSP). CDR3 sequence: CASTSDWSTDTQYF. The bases read TGTGCCAGTACCTCGGACTGGTCCACAGATACGCAGTATTTT.